Below, 9 T cell receptor beta chains from the same sample are listed, as sequenced in a study of Ad26.COV2.S vaccination and SARS-CoV-2 variants. The method was immunoSEQ multiplex PCR; TCRdb's version includes in-frame clones alone and lacks a portion of them. The sample includes over 450,000 clones, 80% to 90% of them seen just once. The treatment here: roughly 18 received Ad26.COV2.S at low or high dose, single or two shots; about 5 received placebo; per-sample allocation not given. Collection of the samples took place on day 63 after the first injection of vaccine or placebo. The specimen comprised peripheral blood, sampled in a trial of Ad26.COV2.S vaccine versus placebo. Source of these receptors: a person aged 18-60 years who received the Ad26.COV2.S COVID-19 vaccine or a placebo.

This chain connects TRBV27 to TRBJ1-2; D is possibly TRBD1 (5 bases). CDR1 is MNHEY and CDR2 is SMNVEV in the germline V gene (reference sequence). V dropped 1 base and J dropped 3 bases, with 18 bases sitting between them. The CDR3 consists of 17 residues. The CDR3: CASSLWGGQSRDYGYTF. As DNA, the CDR3 is TGTGCCAGCAGTTTATGGGGCGGGCAGAGCCGGGACTATGGCTACACCTTC.

This chain links TRBV28 with TRBJ2-1; D possibly corresponds to TRBD2 (6 bases). The germline CDR1 and CDR2 sequences are MDHEN and SYDVKM. V dropped 3 bases and J dropped 4 bases, with 13 bases sitting between them. The CDR3 has 15 amino acids. CDR3 protein: CASSLGRLIYNEQFF. The CDR3 DNA reads TGTGCCAGCAGTTTGGGGAGGCTAATATACAATGAGCAGTTCTTC.

This clone was picked up one time. The V and J genes are TRBV5-4 and TRBJ2-1, with TRBD2 matching 8 bases. The CDR3 extends over 16 amino acids. Trimming at V came to 2 bases and at J to 1 base, leaving 5 bases not matched to a gene. Germline CDR1 and CDR2: SGHNT and YYREEE (reference sequence). The CDR3 spells CASSFPAGVSYNEQFF. The DNA of the CDR3 is TGTGCCAGCAGCTTCCCAGCGGGAGTGTCCTACAATGAGCAGTTCTTC.

This chain connects TRBV7-8 to TRBJ2-3; the D is unclear. The CDR3 spans 12 residues. V was clipped by 5 bases and J by 2 bases, with 5 bases between them. Looked up from germline, CDR1 is SGHVS and CDR2 is FQNEAQ. CDR3 protein: CASSRNTDTQYF. The CDR3 bases are TGTGCCAGCAGCCGGAACACAGATACGCAGTATTTT. Full variable domain (outside the CDR3, taken from reference TRBV7-8 and TRBJ2-3): GAGVSQSPRYKVAKRGQDVALRCDPISGHVSLFWYQQALGQGPEFLTYFQNEAQLDKSGLPSDRFFAERPEGSVSTLKIQRTQQEDSAVYLCASSRNTDTQYFGPGTRLTVL.

This rearrangement joins TRBV9 to TRBJ2-7, with TRBD1 matching over 7 bases. J lost 0 bases, V lost 4 bases, and 7 bases had no gene match. The CDR3 is made up of 15 amino acids. Germline CDR1 and CDR2: SGDLS and YYNGEE. The chain's CDR3 is CASSPRQGTSYEQYF. In nucleotides, the CDR3 is TGTGCCAGCAGCCCTAGACAGGGAACCTCCTACGAGCAGTACTTC.

This chain links TRBV6-5 with TRBJ1-1; D unresolved. The CDR3 loop spans 11 amino acids. The V end was cut by 2 bases, the J end by 8 bases, with 6 bases between. Germline lookup yields CDR1 MNHEY and CDR2 SVGAGI. As DNA, the CDR3 is TGTGCCAGCAGTTACGAAGGGGAAGCTTTCTTT. It translates to CASSYEGEAFF.

The genes are TRBV6-5 and TRBJ1-1; D is possibly TRBD1 (5 bases). The CDR3 sequence is 13 residues long. Germline CDR1 reads MNHEY; CDR2 reads SVGAGI. V lost 6 bases to trimming and J lost 10 bases, with 18 bases between them. The chain's CDR3 is CASSNPPGVSAFF. The CDR3 DNA reads as TGTGCCAGCAGCAACCCCCCGGGGGTCTCAGCTTTCTTT.

The rearrangement uses TRBV7-9 and TRBJ2-2, with 8 nucleotides matching TRBD2. CDR1 is SEHNR, CDR2 FQNEAQ, per germline (reference sequence). CDR3 size: 16 residues. V trimming: 0 bases; J trimming: 7 bases; junction bases outside the gene matches: 7. This CDR3 reads CASSLASAGVNGELFF. The CDR3 DNA sequence: TGTGCCAGCAGCTTAGCGTCAGCGGGGGTGAACGGGGAGCTGTTTTTT.

As DNA, the CDR3 is TGTGCCAGCAGGGTACAGGGGGGTTATAGCAATCAGCCCCAGCATTTT. Encoded protein: CASRVQGGYSNQPQHF. The chain links TRBV28 to TRBJ1-5; TRBD1 matches 8 bases. CDR3 size: 16 residues. Losses at the gene ends were 6 bases for V and 0 bases for J; bases not matched to a gene: 7. CDR1 and CDR2 from the germline V gene are MDHEN and SYDVKM.